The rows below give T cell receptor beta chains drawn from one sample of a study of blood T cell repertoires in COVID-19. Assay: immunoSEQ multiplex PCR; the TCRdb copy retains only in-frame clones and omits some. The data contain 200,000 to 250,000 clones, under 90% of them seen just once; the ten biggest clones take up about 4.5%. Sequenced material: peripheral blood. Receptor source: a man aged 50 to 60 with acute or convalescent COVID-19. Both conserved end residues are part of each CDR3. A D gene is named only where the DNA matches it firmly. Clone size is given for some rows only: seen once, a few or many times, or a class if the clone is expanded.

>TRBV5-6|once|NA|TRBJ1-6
TGTGCCAGCAGCTTGGCCGGGGGGCTTACGAATTCACCCCTCCACTTT
CASSLAGGLTNSPLHF
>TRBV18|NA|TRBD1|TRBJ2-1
TGTGCCAGCTCACCTGCCGGGACAGGGAAGAGTGAGCAGTTCTTC
CASSPAGTGKSEQFF
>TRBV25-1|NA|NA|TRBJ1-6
TGTGCCAGCAGTGGTACAGGCAGCTCCTATAATTCACCCCTCCACTTT
CASSGTGSSYNSPLHF
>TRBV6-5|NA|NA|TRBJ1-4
TGTGCCAGCAGTCCACTAGGGTGGACTAATGAAAAACTGTTTTTT
CASSPLGWTNEKLFF
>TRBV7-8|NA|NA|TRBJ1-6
TGTGCCAGCACCCTAACGGGGGTGGCCAATAATTCACCCCTCCACTTT
CASTLTGVANNSPLHF
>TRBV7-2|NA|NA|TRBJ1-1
TGTGCCAGCAGCTTAGCGGGGGCGAGGAGCACTGAAGCTTTCTTT
CASSLAGARSTEAFF
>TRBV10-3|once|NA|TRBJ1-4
TGTGCCATCAGTGCGGGCAGGGCTTTTAATGAAAAACTGTTTTTT
CAISAGRAFNEKLFF
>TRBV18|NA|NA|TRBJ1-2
TGTGCCAGCTCACCACGGCAGGGCGGAGACTATGGCTACACCTTC
CASSPRQGGDYGYTF
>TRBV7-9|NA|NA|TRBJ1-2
TGTGCCAGCAGCTTAGAAGGGAGCACCCTCTATGGCTACACCTTC
CASSLEGSTLYGYTF
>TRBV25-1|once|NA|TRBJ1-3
TGTGCCAGCAGTGAAGCGGGGTCCGGAAACACCATATATTTT
CASSEAGSGNTIYF
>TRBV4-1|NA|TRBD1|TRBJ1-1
TGCGCCAGCAGCCCCAGCCCCACAGGGGGGAACACTGAAGCTTTCTTT
CASSPSPTGGNTEAFF
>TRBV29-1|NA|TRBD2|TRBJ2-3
TGCAGCGCCGGCGGGGGGGAGAACACAGATACGCAGTATTTT
CSAGGGENTDTQYF
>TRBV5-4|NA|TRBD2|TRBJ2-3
TGTGCCAGCAGTCTCCCGGGACTAGCTACAGATACGCAGTATTTT
CASSLPGLATDTQYF
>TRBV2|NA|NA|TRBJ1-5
TGTGCCAGCAGTCAGACCGGGACACATAGCAATCAGCCCCAGCATTTT
CASSQTGTHSNQPQHF
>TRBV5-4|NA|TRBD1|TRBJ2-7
TGTGCCAGCAGCTTGGGACAGGGGTTCTACGAGCAGTACTTC
CASSLGQGFYEQYF
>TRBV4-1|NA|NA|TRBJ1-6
TGCGCCAGCAGCCAACAACAGGCTGAACCCCTCCACTTT
CASSQQQAEPLHF
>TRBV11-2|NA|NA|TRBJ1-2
TGTGCCAGCAGCTTAGGCCCCGACGGAGGCTATGGCTACACCTTC
CASSLGPDGGYGYTF
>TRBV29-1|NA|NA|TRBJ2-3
TGCAGCGTTGGAGCAGCGACAGATACGCAGTATTTT
CSVGAATDTQYF
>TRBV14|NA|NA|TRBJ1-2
TGTGCCAGCAGCCACCGGGCGGGGCTCTACTATGGCTACACCTTC
CASSHRAGLYYGYTF
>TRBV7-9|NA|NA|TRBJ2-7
TGTGCCAGCAGCTTAGCGCCAGCGGCTGGAGAGCAGTACTTC
CASSLAPAAGEQYF
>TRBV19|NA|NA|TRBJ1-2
TGTGCCAGCCGCCCCCAGAATACCAATTATGGCTACACCTTC
CASRPQNTNYGYTF
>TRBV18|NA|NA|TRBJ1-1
TGTGCCAGCTCACCAGGGAGATTTACTACTTACACTGAAGCTTTCTTT
CASSPGRFTTYTEAFF
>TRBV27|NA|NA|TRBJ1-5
TGTGCCAGCAGCTATGGACTGAATAGCAATCAGCCCCAGCATTTT
CASSYGLNSNQPQHF
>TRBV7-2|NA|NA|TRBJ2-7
TGTGCCAGCAGCTTAGCGACTCGGGGGGCGGGCGAGCAGTACTTC
CASSLATRGAGEQYF
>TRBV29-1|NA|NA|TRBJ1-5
TGCAGCGTTGAGCCAGGGTATGGTCAGCCCCAGCATTTT
CSVEPGYGQPQHF
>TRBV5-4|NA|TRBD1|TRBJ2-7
TGTGCCAGCAGCGATCGGGACAGGGGCTCCTACGAGCAGTACTTC
CASSDRDRGSYEQYF
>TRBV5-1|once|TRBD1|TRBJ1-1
TGCGCCAGCAGCCCCCGACAGGGCCCGTTGAACACTGAAGCTTTCTTT
CASSPRQGPLNTEAFF
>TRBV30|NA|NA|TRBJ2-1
TGTGCCTGGAGTGGGCAGGGGCGGTACAATGAGCAGTTCTTC
CAWSGQGRYNEQFF
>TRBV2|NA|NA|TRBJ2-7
TGTGCCAGCAGTGTGGGCAGGGACTACGAGCAGTACTTC
CASSVGRDYEQYF
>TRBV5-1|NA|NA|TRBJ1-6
TGCGCCAGCAGCTTGGATCGACGAGGAGGTAATTCACCCCTCCACTTT
CASSLDRRGGNSPLHF
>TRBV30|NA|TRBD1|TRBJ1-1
TGTGCCTTGAAGAACTACAGGGGCATGAACACTGAAGCTTTCTTT
CALKNYRGMNTEAFF